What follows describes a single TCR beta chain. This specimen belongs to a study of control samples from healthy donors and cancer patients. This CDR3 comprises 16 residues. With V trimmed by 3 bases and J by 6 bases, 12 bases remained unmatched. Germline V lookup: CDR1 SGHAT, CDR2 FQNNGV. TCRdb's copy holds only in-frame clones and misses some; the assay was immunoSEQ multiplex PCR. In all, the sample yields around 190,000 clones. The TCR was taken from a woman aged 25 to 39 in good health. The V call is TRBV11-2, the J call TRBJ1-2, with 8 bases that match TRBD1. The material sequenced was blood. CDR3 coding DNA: TGTGCCAGCAGCTTGCCCCCAGGGCAGGGGGCGGATGGCTACACCTTC. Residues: CASSLPPGQGADGYTF.